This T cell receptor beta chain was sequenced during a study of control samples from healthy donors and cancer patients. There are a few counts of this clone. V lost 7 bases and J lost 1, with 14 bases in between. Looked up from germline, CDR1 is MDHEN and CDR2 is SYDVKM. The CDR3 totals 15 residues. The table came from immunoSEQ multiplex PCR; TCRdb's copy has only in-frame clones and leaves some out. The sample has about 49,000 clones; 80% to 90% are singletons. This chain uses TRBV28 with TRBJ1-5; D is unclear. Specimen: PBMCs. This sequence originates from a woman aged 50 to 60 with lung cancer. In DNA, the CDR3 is TGTGCCAGCACCTTGGGTGGGCGGAGCAATCAGCCCCAGCATTTT. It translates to CASTLGGRSNQPQHF.